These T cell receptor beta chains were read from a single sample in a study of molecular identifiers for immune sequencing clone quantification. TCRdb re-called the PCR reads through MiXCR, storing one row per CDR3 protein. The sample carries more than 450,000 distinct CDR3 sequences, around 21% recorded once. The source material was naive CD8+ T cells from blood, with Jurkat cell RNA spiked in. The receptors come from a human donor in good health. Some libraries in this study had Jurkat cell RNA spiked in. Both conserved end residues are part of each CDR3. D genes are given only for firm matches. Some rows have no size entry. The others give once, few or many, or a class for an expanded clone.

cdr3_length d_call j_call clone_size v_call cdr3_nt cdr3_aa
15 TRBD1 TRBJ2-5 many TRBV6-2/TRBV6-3 TGTGCCAGCAGTTACCCCGACAGGGTCCTAGAGACCCAGTACTTC CASSYPDRVLETQYF
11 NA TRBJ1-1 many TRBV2 TGTGCCAGCAGCGTAGGAACTGAAGCTTTCTTT CASSVGTEAFF
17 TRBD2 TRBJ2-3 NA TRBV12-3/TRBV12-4 TGTGCCAGCAGTTTATTCCTAGCGGGGGGGCTCACAGATACGCAGTATTTT CASSLFLAGGLTDTQYF
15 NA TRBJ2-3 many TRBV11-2 TGTGCCAGCAGCTTAGTTGCGGTGGGGGCAGATACGCAGTATTTT CASSLVAVGADTQYF
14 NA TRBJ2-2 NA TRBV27 TGTGCCAGCAGTCACGGGACAAACACCGGGGAGCTGCTTTTT CASSHGTNTGELLF
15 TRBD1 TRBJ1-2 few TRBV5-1 TGCGCCAGCAGCTGGACAGGCTCAGCTAACTATGGCTACACCTTC CASSWTGSANYGYTF
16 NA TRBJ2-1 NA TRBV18 TGTGCCAGCTCACCAGGCCAGCTTTACTCCTACAATGAGCAGTTCTTC CASSPGQLYSYNEQFF
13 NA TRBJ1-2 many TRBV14 TGTGCCAGCAGCCAAACGACGGCCAGCGGCTACACCTTC CASSQTTASGYTF
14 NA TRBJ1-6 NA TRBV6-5 TGTGCCAGCAGTTACCTGGGAATGGGTTCACCCCTCCACTTT CASSYLGMGSPLHF
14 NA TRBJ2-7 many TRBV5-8 TGTGCCAGCAGCCCCCGACAGGCCAGTTACGAGCAGTACTTC CASSPRQASYEQYF
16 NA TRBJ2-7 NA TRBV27 TGTGCCAGCAGTACAGGTCCCATACCTTATTCCTACGAGCAGTACTTC CASSTGPIPYSYEQYF
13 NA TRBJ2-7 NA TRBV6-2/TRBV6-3 TGTGCCAGCAGTTATCACAATTTGTACGAGCAGTACTTC CASSYHNLYEQYF
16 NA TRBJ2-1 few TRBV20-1 TGCAGTGCTAGAGACCCGACAGTGCTCTCCTACAATGAGCAGTTCTTC CSARDPTVLSYNEQFF
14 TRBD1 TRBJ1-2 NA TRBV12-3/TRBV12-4 TGTGCCAGCGGGGCCCCGGACAGGGAAGGCGGCTACACCTTC CASGAPDREGGYTF
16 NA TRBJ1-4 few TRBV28 TGTGCCAGCAGTTTAGGGTACGGTGCAACTAATGAAAAACTGTTTTTT CASSLGYGATNEKLFF
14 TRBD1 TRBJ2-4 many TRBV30 TGTGCCTGGAGTCCCGGGACAGGTCTTGACATTCAGTACTTC CAWSPGTGLDIQYF
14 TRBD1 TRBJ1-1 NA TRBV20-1 TGCAGTGCTAGGTGGGACAGGGAAGACACTGAAGCTTTCTTT CSARWDREDTEAFF
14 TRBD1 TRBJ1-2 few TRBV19 TGTGCCAGTAGCACAACAGGGGGCTTCTTGGGCTACACCTTC CASSTTGGFLGYTF
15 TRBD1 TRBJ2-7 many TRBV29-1 TGCAGCGTTGAATGGAGACAGGGGTCTCGCTACGAGCAGTACTTC CSVEWRQGSRYEQYF
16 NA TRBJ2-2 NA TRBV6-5 TGTGCCAGCAGTTACTCCCATGGCACCAACACCGGGGAGCTGTTTTTT CASSYSHGTNTGELFF
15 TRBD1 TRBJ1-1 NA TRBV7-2 TGTGCCAGCAGCTTAATGCCGGCAGGGGGTACTGAAGCTTTCTTT CASSLMPAGGTEAFF
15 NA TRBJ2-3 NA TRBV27 TGTACCAGCAGTGATTCCGGGACCCCGGGCGATACGCAGTATTTT CTSSDSGTPGDTQYF
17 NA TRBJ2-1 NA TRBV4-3 TGCGCCAGCAGCCAAGGACCGAACGGGGACCGTCTCAATGAGCAGTTCTTC CASSQGPNGDRLNEQFF